This entry lists 20 T cell receptor beta chains sequenced from one sample in a study of shared clonotypes between healthy human individuals. Profiling relied on immunoSEQ multiplex PCR, and the TCRdb table lists in-frame clones only, not all of them. The sample consists of fewer than 3 million clones, around 92% of them appearing once. The sample was naive CD4+ T cells from PBMCs. Subset meaning: CD45RA+ positively selected. The receptors stem from a man aged 18 to 30 in good health. Some clones in this sample may be carry-over from other donors' samples.

The rearrangement links TRBV7-2 to TRBJ1-2; D perhaps matches TRBD1 (6 bases). Germline CDR1 reads SGHTA; CDR2 reads FQGNSA. This CDR3 has 14 amino acids. The V end lost 3 bases, the J end lost 5 bases, and 13 bases lay between the germline ends. This CDR3 reads CASSFSGVGYGYTF. The CDR3 DNA follows: TGTGCCAGCAGCTTTTCAGGGGTAGGATATGGCTACACCTTC.

The rearrangement uses TRBV28 and TRBJ1-5; the match to TRBD1 covers 10 bases. With 7 bases clipped from V and 3 bases from J, the junction kept 6 bases outside the gene matches. CDR1 MDHEN and CDR2 SYDVKM come from the germline V gene. CDR3 size: 15 residues. The CDR3 sequence: CASTKGQGNNQPQHF. CDR3 DNA sequence: TGTGCCAGCACAAAGGGACAGGGGAACAATCAGCCCCAGCATTTT.

The V and J genes are TRBV10-1 and TRBJ2-7; 9 nucleotides agree with TRBD2. The ends lost 10 bases at V and 6 bases at J; junction bases unmatched: 10. This CDR3 has 13 amino acids. Germline V gene data show CDR1 as WNHNN and CDR2 as SYGVQD (reference sequence). The CDR3 DNA sequence: TGCGCCAAAGTAACCGGACTAGCGCGCGAGCAGTACTTC. Translated: CAKVTGLAREQYF.

The chain uses TRBV4-3 and TRBJ1-2; possibly TRBD1 for D (5 bases). V was trimmed by 2 bases and J by 8 bases, leaving 12 bases between them. The CDR3 runs to 13 residues. The V gene's germline CDR1 is LGHNA and CDR2 YSLEER. CDR3 protein: CASSQWGKNGYTF. In nucleotides, the CDR3 is TGCGCCAGCAGCCAATGGGGGAAGAACGGCTACACCTTC.

The rearrangement uses TRBV2 and TRBJ2-7; TRBD1 matches at 7 bases. Germline V gene data show CDR1 as SNHLY and CDR2 as FYNNEI. V trimming: 2 bases; J trimming: 0 bases; junction bases outside the gene matches: 4. This CDR3 spans 15 amino acids. This chain's CDR3 is CASSERDSYSYEQYF. Here the CDR3 DNA reads TGTGCCAGCAGTGAAAGGGACAGTTACTCCTACGAGCAGTACTTC.

Details on this clone: The sample carries other DNA sequences with the same CDR3. CDR3 sequence reads: CASSLISGGSYEQYF. DNA of the CDR3: TGCGCCAGCAGCTTGATTAGCGGGGGCTCCTACGAGCAGTACTTC. The V call is TRBV5-1, the J call TRBJ2-7; TRBD2 matches at 9 bases. CDR1 and CDR2 from the germline V gene are SGHRS and YFSETQ. The CDR3 consists of 15 residues. V lost 1 base, J lost 0 bases, and 2 bases stayed unmatched.

A few counts support this clone. The chain has TRBV10-3 and TRBJ1-5; D remains ambiguous. Per germline, CDR1 ENHRY and CDR2 SYGVKD. This CDR3 comprises 13 residues. The V gene lost 5 bases and the J gene lost 6 bases, with 11 bases spanning the gap. The CDR3 nucleotides are TGTGCCATCAGTAAAGGGTTGGCTCAGCCCCAGCATTTT. Protein: CAISKGLAQPQHF.

The chain joins TRBV28 to TRBJ1-5; perhaps TRBD1 as D (5 bases). CDR3 size: 13 residues. Trimming removed 1 base at V and 7 bases at J, with 8 bases between. Germline CDR1 is MDHEN and CDR2 is SYDVKM. CDR3 nucleotide sequence: TGTGCCAGCAGTTTATTAGGGGAACAGCCCCAGCATTTT. Translated: CASSLLGEQPQHF.

This sequence joins TRBV9 and TRBJ2-1, with TRBD2 as a possible D gene (5 bases). CDR1 and CDR2 from the germline V gene are SGDLS and YYNGEE. The CDR3 runs 15 residues. Trimming removed 3 bases at V and 2 bases at J, with 12 bases between. The CDR3 DNA reads as TGTGCCAGCAGCGAGGCAGAGGGCCCCTACAATGAGCAGTTCTTC. Translation gives CASSEAEGPYNEQFF.

J is TRBJ1-5 and V is TRBV6-6, with 7 bases identical to TRBD1. Germline CDR1 is MNHNY and CDR2 is SVGAGI (reference sequence). The CDR3 runs 15 residues. V shed 6 bases, J shed 0 bases, and the junction held 5 bases outside the gene matches. The CDR3 DNA is TGTGCCAGCAGGGGGGGACAGAATAGCAATCAGCCCCAGCATTTT. This codes for CASRGGQNSNQPQHF.

The chain couples TRBV5-5 to TRBJ1-2; D may be TRBD1 (5 bases). Trimming stripped 4 bases from V and 6 bases from J, with 22 bases between. The CDR3 is 16 amino acids. The germline gives CDR1 SGHKS, CDR2 YYEKEE (reference sequence). The CDR3 is CASSPLAQGLRHGYTF. The CDR3, as DNA: TGTGCCAGCAGCCCCCTGGCCCAGGGTTTAAGGCATGGCTACACCTTC.

CDR3 sequence: CASSRLADTSYEQYF. DNA for the CDR3: TGTGCCAGTAGTCGGCTAGCGGATACATCCTACGAGCAGTACTTC. The J gene is TRBJ2-7, the V gene TRBV19; 7 positions match TRBD2. The CDR3 is 15 amino acids. Germline V gene sequence: CDR1 LNHDA, CDR2 SQIVND (reference sequence). Unmatched junction bases numbered 8, after V lost 5 bases and J lost 1 base.

The rearrangement uses TRBV18 and TRBJ2-3; maybe TRBD1 (6 bases). V was trimmed by 8 bases and J by 0 bases, leaving 18 bases between them. The CDR3 runs to 16 residues. Germline CDR1 is KGHSH and CDR2 is LQKENI. The CDR3, as DNA: TGTGCCAGCACCAGGGGACCTAGAGGGAGCACAGATACGCAGTATTTT. Encoded protein: CASTRGPRGSTDTQYF. The complete variable domain, with remaining parts taken from reference TRBV18 and TRBJ2-3, reads NAGVMQNPRHLVRRRGQEARLRCSPMKGHSHVYWYRQLPEEGLKFMVYLQKENIIDESGMPKERFSAEFPKEGPSILRIQQVVRGDSAAYFCASTRGPRGSTDTQYFGPGTRLTVL.

As for this clone: Other DNA sequences within the sample encode an identical CDR3. The chain joins TRBV7-8 to TRBJ1-1; D is ambiguous. Trimming left V 1 base short and J 2 bases short, with 2 bases between. Germline assignment: CDR1 SGHVS and CDR2 FQNEAQ. The CDR3 extends over 12 amino acids. This chain's CDR3 is CASSLVNTEAFF. The CDR3 region has the DNA TGTGCCAGCAGCTTAGTTAACACTGAAGCTTTCTTT. The variable domain in full, with the rest retrieved from reference TRBV7-8 and TRBJ1-1, is GAGVSQSPRYKVAKRGQDVALRCDPISGHVSLFWYQQALGQGPEFLTYFQNEAQLDKSGLPSDRFFAERPEGSVSTLKIQRTQQEDSAVYLCASSLVNTEAFFGQGTRLTVV.

The chain couples TRBV5-4 to TRBJ1-1; D uncertain. Trimming stripped 2 bases from V and 6 bases from J, with 11 bases between. This CDR3 contains 13 residues. Germline loops: CDR1 SGHNT, CDR2 YYREEE (reference sequence). CDR3 loop: CASSLPKAAEAFF. The DNA for the CDR3 is TGTGCCAGCAGCTTACCAAAAGCGGCTGAAGCTTTCTTT.

CDR3 sequence (DNA): TGTGCCAGCAGCCAAGATACCCCGGGACAGAGCTATGGCTACACCTTC. It codes for CASSQDTPGQSYGYTF. The chain employs TRBV4-2 and TRBJ1-2, with 7 bases aligning to TRBD1. The junction had 8 bases not matched to a gene; V was cut back by 0 bases and J by 4 bases. Germline CDR1 and CDR2: LGHNA and YNFKEQ. This CDR3 comprises 16 residues.

The rearrangement joins TRBV10-3 to TRBJ1-2; TRBD1 matches 9 bases. CDR3 length equals 14 residues. The V gene end was trimmed by 0 bases and the J gene end by 8 bases; junction bases not matched to a gene: 4. Per germline, CDR1 ENHRY and CDR2 SYGVKD. The CDR3 DNA follows: TGTGCCATCAGTGAGTCAACAGGGGGCAAGGGCTACACCTTC. Protein sequence: CAISESTGGKGYTF.

The chain recombines TRBV6-1 with TRBJ1-2; a possible D gene is TRBD1 (6 bases). The V end was cut by 6 bases, the J end by 3 bases, with 14 bases between. CDR1 and CDR2 from the germline V gene are MNHNS and SASEGT. The CDR3 consists of 14 residues. The CDR3 spells CASSARGGDYGYTF. CDR3 DNA: TGTGCCAGCAGCGCGAGGGGGGGCGACTATGGCTACACCTTC.

The genes are TRBV7-9 and TRBJ1-1; D unresolved. Trimming pared 5 bases from V and 0 bases from J, leaving 13 bases between. The CDR3 covers 15 residues. Germline V gene data show CDR1 as SEHNR and CDR2 as FQNEAQ (reference sequence). CDR3 sequence reads: CASSKLGAVNTEAFF. CDR3 DNA sequence: TGTGCCAGCAGCAAGTTAGGAGCGGTGAACACTGAAGCTTTCTTT.

The chain links TRBV10-3 to TRBJ2-7, with a weak D call TRBD1 (6 bases). The CDR3 has 13 residues. The V end lost 1 base, the J end lost 6 bases, and 10 bases lay between the germline ends. Germline lookup yields CDR1 ENHRY and CDR2 SYGVKD. CDR3: CAISEWSGAEQYF. Written as DNA, the CDR3 is TGTGCCATCAGTGAGTGGTCAGGGGCCGAGCAGTACTTC.